This TCR beta chain stems from a study of shared clonotypes between healthy human individuals. The wider study: Per donor, three plates held CD4 naive cells, three held CD4 memory, two held CD8 naive and one held CD8 memory.

Per germline, CDR1 MRHNA and CDR2 SNTAGT. The CDR3 is made up of 13 amino acids. Trimming shortened V by 4 bases and J by 8 bases, and 14 bases separated the two germline ends. A deep-level run was used for the assay. Data came from immunoSEQ multiplex PCR; TCRdb stores just in-frame clones and leaves some out. This table has approximately 2,000,000 clones, about nine tenths appearing once. The gene calls are TRBV6-4 and TRBJ1-2, with D uncertain. The sequence came from a man between 18 and 35 years old in good health. Some clones in this sample may be carry-over from other donors' samples. The sequenced material came from naive CD4+ T cells from PBMCs. Subset: CD45RA+ positively selected. The DNA of the CDR3 is TGTGCCAGCAGTGGACGTCTCGGAGGCGGCTACACCTTC. Protein: CASSGRLGGGYTF.